This T cell receptor beta chain appears in the sequencing data of a study of cytomegalovirus exposure and HLA in healthy donors. With 60 Vbeta and 13 Jbeta primers, the PCR was carried out. Assay: immunoSEQ multiplex PCR; the TCRdb copy retains only in-frame clones and omits some. The repertoire holds approximately 160,000 clones, with 82% as singletons. The TCR comes from a girl aged 2 to 9 in good health and CMV-seropositive. The sequencing sample was made of PBMCs.

This CDR3 is CASSEGGTSFMVGTDTQYF. CDR3 sequence (DNA): TGCGCCAGCAGTGAGGGAGGGACTAGCTTTATGGTTGGCACAGATACGCAGTATTTT. The chain uses TRBV10-2 and TRBJ2-3, with TRBD2 matching over 9 bases. The trim removed 2 bases at V and 1 base at J, leaving 13 bases unmatched. The CDR3 runs 19 residues. Germline lookup yields CDR1 WSHSY and CDR2 SAAADI.